The 16 T cell receptor beta chains presented below share a single source sample, sequenced in a study of T cells expressing NK-cell markers. TCRdb reprocessed the 5' RACE reads and keeps a single row for each CDR3 protein, giving no DNA. The listing records about half a million distinct CDR3 sequences. The source material was blood T cells: a sorted CD56 or NKG2C T cell subset, CD4+ or CD8+ T cells, or bulk PBMC T cells (not recorded which). The source is a woman aged 45-60 years in good health.

The V call is TRBV5-1, the J call TRBJ1-1. From germline, CDR1 is SGHRS and CDR2 YFSETQ. This CDR3 comprises 15 residues. The CDR3 spells CASSIDNLGNTEAFF.

The rearrangement links TRBV27 to TRBJ1-5; the TCRdb D gene call, TRBD1, has no DNA to confirm it. Per germline, CDR1 MNHEY and CDR2 SMNVEV (reference sequence). This CDR3 is built from 18 residues. The CDR3 is CASSLSWTGIGSNQPQHF.

The gene calls are TRBV3-1 and TRBJ2-1; checking the TCRdb D call of TRBD2 is not possible without DNA. This CDR3 has 19 amino acids. CDR1 LGHDT and CDR2 YNNKEL come from the germline V gene (reference sequence). The CDR3 is CASSQDQREGPLSYNEQFF.

The V gene is TRBV7-9, the J gene TRBJ1-4; TCRdb designates TRBD1, a call that cannot be tested without DNA. The CDR3 runs 15 residues. Germline V lookup: CDR1 SEHNR, CDR2 FQNEAQ (reference sequence). The CDR3 here is CASSLSSGGREKLFF. The full variable domain, completed using reference TRBV7-9 and TRBJ1-4, is DTGVSQNPRHKITKRGQNVTFRCDPISEHNRLYWYRQTLGQGPEFLTYFQNEAQLEKSRLLSDRFSAERPKGSFSTLEIQRTEQGDSAMYLCASSLSSGGREKLFFGSGTQLSVL.

The chain recombines TRBV20-1 with TRBJ2-7; TCRdb's assignment of TRBD2 cannot be checked, as there is no DNA. Germline V gives CDR1 DFQATT, CDR2 SNEGSKA (reference sequence). The CDR3 spans 15 residues. The CDR3 is CSARALGRAFGEQYF.

The chain combines TRBV2 with TRBJ1-6. The CDR3 extends over 13 amino acids. The germline V gene has CDR1 SNHLY and CDR2 FYNNEI. CDR3 in amino acids: CASRREGDSPLHF.

This chain joins TRBV10-3 and TRBJ2-7; TCRdb gives TRBD1 as the D gene, but with no DNA this cannot be confirmed. The V gene's germline CDR1 is ENHRY and CDR2 SYGVKD. The CDR3 runs to 14 residues. This chain's CDR3 is CAIRKTGSSYEQYF.

The chain employs TRBV20-1 and TRBJ1-5; absent DNA, TCRdb's TRBD1 call cannot be checked. The CDR3 is made up of 14 amino acids. The germline V gene encodes CDR1 DFQATT and CDR2 SNEGSKA (reference sequence). The CDR3 is CSARDDSYNQPQHF.

This chain joins TRBV6-6 and TRBJ1-5; the TCRdb call, TRBD1, lacks DNA for checking. The CDR3 covers 18 residues. Germline V gives CDR1 MNHNY, CDR2 SVGAGI (reference sequence). CDR3 sequence: CASTRGIQAASSNQPQHF.

The gene calls are TRBV4-2 and TRBJ2-1; with no DNA, the TCRdb D assignment of TRBD2 cannot be verified. This CDR3 contains 17 residues. From germline, CDR1 is LGHNA and CDR2 YNFKEQ. CDR3 region: CASSQEAGTSGSNEQFF.

The genes are TRBV6-6 and TRBJ2-2; the D gene TCRdb calls, TRBD1, cannot be checked with no DNA. Germline lookup yields CDR1 MNHNY and CDR2 SVGAGI (reference sequence). The CDR3 contains 14 residues. The CDR3: CASSQTGNTGELFF.

V gene TRBV4-1 combines with J gene TRBJ2-4; TCRdb returns TRBD1, unconfirmable since there is no DNA. The length of the CDR3 is 18 residues. CDR1 is MGHRA, CDR2 YSYEKL, per germline. Here the CDR3 reads CASSQDGAAPGAKNIQYF.

V is TRBV29-1 and J is TRBJ1-1; no DNA is available, so the TRBD1 call from TCRdb remains unchecked. The CDR3 loop spans 12 amino acids. Germline V lookup: CDR1 SQVTM, CDR2 ANQGSEA. The CDR3 is CSGRRDNTEAFF.

The rearrangement links TRBV20-1 to TRBJ1-2; TCRdb outputs TRBD1, but without DNA this stays unchecked. The CDR3 extends over 13 amino acids. Germline V CDR1 and CDR2: DFQATT, SNEGSKA (reference sequence). CDR3 sequence reads: CSARGEREYGYTF.

This chain joins TRBV4-1 and TRBJ1-3; no DNA is available, so the TRBD1 call from TCRdb remains unchecked. Germline V gene data show CDR1 as MGHRA and CDR2 as YSYEKL. This CDR3 contains 17 residues. CDR3 residues: CASRPPGVGDVRNTIYF.

This sequence joins TRBV5-6 and TRBJ2-5; there is no DNA to check the TCRdb D call of TRBD2. The length of the CDR3 is 14 residues. Germline loops: CDR1 SGHDT, CDR2 YYEEEE. Here the CDR3 reads CASSTALATETQYF. Supplemented by reference TRBV5-6 and TRBJ2-5, the full variable domain reads DAGVTQSPTHLIKTRGQQVTLRCSPKSGHDTVSWYQQALGQGPQFIFQYYEEEERQRGNFPDRFSGHQFPNYSSELNVNALLLGDSALYLCASSTALATETQYFGPGTRLLVL.